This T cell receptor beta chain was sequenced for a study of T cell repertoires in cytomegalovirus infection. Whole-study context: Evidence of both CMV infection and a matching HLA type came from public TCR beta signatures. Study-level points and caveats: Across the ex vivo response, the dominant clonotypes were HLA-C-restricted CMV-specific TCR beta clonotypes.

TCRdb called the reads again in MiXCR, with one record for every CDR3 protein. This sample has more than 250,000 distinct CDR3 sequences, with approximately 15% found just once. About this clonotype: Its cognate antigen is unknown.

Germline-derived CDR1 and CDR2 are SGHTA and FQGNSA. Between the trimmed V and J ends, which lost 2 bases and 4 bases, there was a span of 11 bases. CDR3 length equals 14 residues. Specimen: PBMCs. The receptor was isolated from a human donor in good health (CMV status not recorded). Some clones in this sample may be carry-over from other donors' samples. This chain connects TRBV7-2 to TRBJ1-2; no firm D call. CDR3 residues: CASSLQAMIYGYTF. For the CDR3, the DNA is TGTGCCAGCAGCTTACAGGCGATGATCTATGGCTACACCTTC.